These 3 T cell receptor beta chains came from one sample sequenced in a study of tumor-infiltrating lymphocytes in primary liver carcinoma. Extraction of RNA together with DNA used roughly 19-32 mg of unsorted bulk tissue. Reverse transcription of 500 ng total RNA with a constant-region primer produced TCR beta cDNA. Three nested multiplex PCR rounds, a slightly modified ARM-PCR method, built the TCR beta libraries. TRBV1-TRBV30 forward and Cbeta reverse primers drove the first two roughly 10-cycle rounds. TCRdb passed the multiplex PCR reads through MiXCR, listing each CDR3 protein once. The table lists about 120,000 distinct CDR3 sequences, about two thirds of them singletons, with 8.1% in the top ten. Sequencing used tumor-adjacent normal liver tissue. These receptors were obtained from a woman aged 60-75 years with primary liver carcinoma and hepatitis B virus infection.

Remarks on this clonotype: Germline and junction disagree at one end, which may indicate a read error. The chain has TRBV6-1 and TRBJ1-1; D is unclear. The length of the CDR3 is 14 residues. Per germline, CDR1 MNHNS and CDR2 SASEGT. CDR3 bases: TGTGCCAGCAGTATGGGGTGGATGAACTCTGAAGCTTTCTTT. Translating it yields CASSMGWMNSEAFF.

As regards this clonotype: The junction and the germline gene differ at one end; a read error may be behind it. This rearrangement joins TRBV6-5 to TRBJ2-2, with 10 nucleotides matching TRBD2. This CDR3 is built from 15 residues. Germline CDR1 MNHEY, CDR2 SVGAGI. The CDR3 coding sequence is TGTGCCAGCACTGCAGCGGGAGGGCCGGGCGGGGAGCTGCTTTTT. Protein product: CASTAAGGPGGELLF.

The table lists this clonotype with a count of one. In this CDR3 the conserved last residue, phenylalanine or tryptophan, is missing, so a read error is likely. The V gene is TRBV7-6, the J gene TRBJ2-1; TRBD2 agrees at 8 bases. Germline lookup yields CDR1 SGHVS and CDR2 FNYEAQ. The CDR3 covers 15 residues. This CDR3 is CDSSQSGSNYNEQFL. The CDR3 nucleotides are TGTGACAGCAGCCAGAGCGGGAGTAACTACAATGAGCAGTTCTTA.